This TCR beta chain came from a study of metastatic and nonmetastatic thyroid tumors. Study as a whole: Comparison of repertoires was carried out across blood and tumor or nodule tissue from malignant and benign thyroid patients. Findings of the study overall: Within blood and tumor, benign nodules reportedly had significantly lower TCR beta diversity than malignant thyroid tumors did.

In its sample, this clone ranks as medium-sized (0.01 to 0.1%). Its antigen remains unidentified. Under the authors' procedure: Variation in CDR3 across clinicopathological groups served as the basis for constructing a distant-metastasis classifier in papillary thyroid cancer. TCRdb ran MiXCR on the PCR reads. Clone size and V and J calls follow TCRdb, not the original study. The sample has 30,000 to 35,000 clones, less than 30% seen once. Not a single patient had been given any form of treatment at any point before undergoing thyroid surgery. This CDR3 is built from 15 residues. V lost 2 bases and J 1 base, leaving 9 bases between the germline ends.

This chain uses TRBV12-3 or TRBV12-4 with TRBJ1-3; D not resolved. The clonotype originates from a female donor with papillary thyroid cancer or a benign thyroid nodule (not recorded which). Some clones in this sample may be carry-over from other donors' samples. The sample was blood. The CDR3 loop reads CASSLISGSGNTIYF. The DNA of the CDR3 is TGTGCCAGCAGTTTAATTTCCGGATCTGGAAACACCATATATTTT.